This T cell receptor (beta chain) is drawn from a study of Graves' ophthalmopathy and Graves' hyperthyroidism. Study in general: At the time of initial diagnosis and before any treatment, peripheral blood was collected.

Where ophthalmopathy was present, donors had moderate-to-severe activity, CAS ≥3, NOSPECS ≥4 and duration under 3 months. It was from roughly 9.3 ml of fresh peripheral blood that the PBMCs came. Per the germline V gene, CDR1 is LNHDA and CDR2 is SQIVND (reference sequence). The CDR3 runs 13 residues. The V and J ends lost 7 bases and 7 bases respectively, with 16 bases between them. Amplifying from RNA transcripts, the study obtained TCR beta CDR3 regions. Following a first-round RT-PCR that used HTBI primers, a second-round multiplex PCR was carried out. Each CDR3 protein gets one entry after TCRdb re-called the multiplex PCR reads with MiXCR. The sample includes 650,000 to 800,000 distinct CDR3 sequences, under 50% of them seen just once. This clonotype has ten or more counts.

The chain is built from TRBV19 and TRBJ1-2, with D uncertain. The sequence was obtained from an adult man with Graves' ophthalmopathy. The sequenced sample was peripheral blood. This CDR3 is CASNKDDGFGYTF. CDR3 sequence (DNA): TGTGCCAGTAATAAGGACGACGGCTTTGGCTACACCTTC.